One sample yielded the 21 T cell receptor beta chains listed below, sequenced in a study of cytomegalovirus exposure and HLA in healthy donors. PCR was performed using 60 Vbeta and 13 Jbeta primers. The method was immunoSEQ multiplex PCR; TCRdb's version includes in-frame clones alone and lacks a portion of them. This table has 100,000 to 150,000 clones, around 73% appearing once. Sequences were obtained from PBMCs. The receptors derive from a human donor in good health.

This chain links TRBV11-2 with TRBJ2-3, with 8 nucleotides matching TRBD2. The CDR3 totals 16 residues. Germline CDR1 reads SGHAT; CDR2 reads FQNNGV. The V segment lost 4 bases and the J segment 1 base; nucleotides outside the gene matches: 7. DNA of the CDR3: TGTGCCAGCAGCTCCAATAGCGGGATTCGCACAGATACGCAGTATTTT. Its protein is CASSSNSGIRTDTQYF.

This CDR3 reads CASSRWAGEGGELFF. In DNA form, the CDR3 reads TGTGCCAGCAGCCGATGGGCAGGGGAGGGCGGGGAGCTGTTTTTT. The J gene is TRBJ2-2, the V gene TRBV5-4; TRBD2 might be the D (7 bases). Germline CDR1 SGHNT, CDR2 YYREEE (reference sequence). CDR3 length equals 15 residues. Trimming took 4 bases from V and 7 from J, leaving 17 bases between them.

The V and J genes are TRBV7-8 and TRBJ2-5; TRBD1 aligns across 10 bases. There are 16 residues in the CDR3. Germline assignment: CDR1 SGHVS and CDR2 FQNEAQ. V lost 5 bases and J lost 4; bases outside the gene matches: 10. CDR3 sequence: CASSPAPGQGIETQYF. CDR3 in DNA: TGTGCCAGCAGCCCCGCACCGGGACAGGGGATAGAGACCCAGTACTTC.

The V and J genes are TRBV18 and TRBJ2-7; 7 bases are shared with TRBD2. V lost 6 bases, J lost 1 base, and 9 bases stayed unmatched. This CDR3 is 15 amino acids long. From germline, CDR1 is KGHSH and CDR2 LQKENI. The CDR3 nucleotides read TGTGCCAGCTCCCCTGGAGCTAGCGGTTCCTACGAGCAGTACTTC. It codes for CASSPGASGSYEQYF.

V and J are TRBV5-1 and TRBJ2-3, with a tentative D call TRBD1 (6 bases). This CDR3 comprises 16 residues. CDR1 and CDR2 from the germline V gene are SGHRS and YFSETQ. Between the trimmed V and J ends, which lost 1 base and 2 bases, there was a span of 14 bases. The CDR3, as DNA: TGCGCCAGCAGCTTGATGATGGGGGCCTTCACAGATACGCAGTATTTT. Amino acid sequence: CASSLMMGAFTDTQYF.

The gene calls are TRBV5-4 and TRBJ2-2, with 9 bases lining up with TRBD1. V was clipped by 0 bases and J by 4 bases; unmatched bases: 4. Germline lookup yields CDR1 SGHNT and CDR2 YYREEE (reference sequence). CDR3 length equals 16 residues. The CDR3 loop is CASSLGGQGSTGELFF. The CDR3 DNA sequence: TGTGCCAGCAGCTTGGGGGGACAGGGTAGCACCGGGGAGCTGTTTTTT.

The V gene is TRBV7-2, the J gene TRBJ1-4, with TRBD1 matching 7 bases. Germline CDR1 and CDR2: SGHTA and FQGNSA. The CDR3 consists of 14 residues. J was trimmed by 7 bases and V by 4 bases; bases with no gene match: 6. CDR3 bases: TGTGCCAGCAGCTACTCAGACAGGGCTGAAAAACTGTTTTTT. Protein: CASSYSDRAEKLFF.

CDR3 DNA: TGTGCCAGCAGTTTATCCAGGTCAGAGACCCAGTACTTC. Its protein product is CASSLSRSETQYF. The chain combines TRBV27 with TRBJ2-5; D is ambiguous. This CDR3 has 13 amino acids. V was trimmed by 0 bases and J by 4 bases, leaving 6 bases between them. Germline V gene sequence: CDR1 MNHEY, CDR2 SMNVEV (reference sequence).

The V and J genes are TRBV6-6 and TRBJ1-3; D is ambiguous. V was shortened by 0 bases and J by 3 bases, with 6 bases between the two germline ends. The germline gives CDR1 MNHNY, CDR2 SVGAGI (reference sequence). This CDR3 region has 14 residues. The CDR3 is CASSYSFRGNTIYF. The CDR3 nucleotides are TGTGCCAGCAGTTACTCGTTCCGTGGAAACACCATATATTTT.

This clone was recorded once. This chain uses TRBV4-3 with TRBJ2-1; the D is unclear. The ends were cut back, 1 base at V and 0 bases at J, with 10 bases in the middle. This CDR3 comprises 16 residues. Looked up from germline, CDR1 is LGHNA and CDR2 is YSLEER. In DNA form, the CDR3 reads TGCGCCAGCAGCCAAGGGTCTAGTAGCTCCTACAATGAGCAGTTCTTC. Amino acids: CASSQGSSSSYNEQFF.

Turning to this clone: Mismatch with germline at one junction end may stem from a read error. The V call is TRBV2, the J call TRBJ2-7; D ambiguous. Per germline, CDR1 SNHLY and CDR2 FYNNEI. There are 12 residues in the CDR3. In DNA form, the CDR3 reads TGTGCCAGCAGTCGCCTCAACTACGAGCAGTACTTT. As protein: CASSRLNYEQYF.

This sequence joins TRBV5-6 and TRBJ2-3; D unresolved. The CDR3 consists of 12 residues. V lost 4 bases and J lost 5, with 8 bases in between. Germline V gives CDR1 SGHDT, CDR2 YYEEEE. The CDR3 sequence: CASSPDIDTQYF. The DNA for the CDR3 is TGTGCCAGCAGCCCTGACATAGATACGCAGTATTTT.

The V call is TRBV6-5, the J call TRBJ1-5; 9 bases fit TRBD1. The V and J ends lost 5 bases and 9 bases, in that order; junction bases with no gene match: 8. The CDR3 runs to 14 residues. In germline, CDR1 is MNHEY, CDR2 SVGAGI. The CDR3 region has the DNA TGTGCCAGCAGTCCCGGACAGGGGAAGCGGCCCCAGCATTTT. It translates to CASSPGQGKRPQHF.

J is TRBJ1-2 and V is TRBV5-4, with D maybe TRBD1 (6 bases). Germline V lookup: CDR1 SGHNT, CDR2 YYREEE (reference sequence). The CDR3 is made up of 15 amino acids. V was trimmed by 4 bases and J by 4 bases, leaving 17 bases between them. CDR3 in DNA: TGTGCCAGCAGCGCCGGACAGACATATCCCTATGGCTACACCTTC. Amino acids: CASSAGQTYPYGYTF. Drawing the rest from reference TRBV5-4 and TRBJ1-2, the complete variable domain is ETGVTQSPTHLIKTRGQQVTLRCSSQSGHNTVSWYQQALGQGPQFIFQYYREEENGRGNFPPRFSGLQFPNYSSELNVNALELDDSALYLCASSAGQTYPYGYTFGSGTRLTVV.

CDR3: CASRGGGPYTEAFF. CDR3 nucleotides: TGTGCCAGCAGGGGGGGAGGGCCGTACACTGAAGCTTTCTTT. The chain has TRBV27 and TRBJ1-1, with a weak D call TRBD1 (5 bases). Trimming removed 6 bases from V and 3 bases from J, with 14 bases in between. CDR1 is MNHEY and CDR2 is SMNVEV in the germline V gene (reference sequence). The CDR3 is made up of 14 amino acids.

This clone came up a few times. The chain is built from TRBV28 and TRBJ1-5; D is unresolved. Trimming pared 3 bases from V and 12 bases from J, leaving 12 bases between. The CDR3 length is 12 residues. The germline V gene encodes CDR1 MDHEN and CDR2 SYDVKM. The CDR3: CASSFPVGLQHF. CDR3 DNA: TGTGCCAGCAGTTTCCCCGTGGGCCTCCAGCATTTT. Supplemented by reference TRBV28 and TRBJ1-5, the full variable domain reads DVKVTQSSRYLVKRTGEKVFLECVQDMDHENMFWYRQDPGLGLRLIYFSYDVKMKEKGDIPEGYSVSREKKERFSLILESASTNQTSMYLCASSFPVGLQHFGDGTRLSIL.

The gene calls are TRBV5-1 and TRBJ2-1, with 9 positions matching TRBD2. The CDR3 runs 16 residues. Per the germline V gene, CDR1 is SGHRS and CDR2 is YFSETQ. The junction had 12 bases not matched to a gene; V was cut back by 3 bases and J by 8 bases. CDR3 DNA sequence: TGCGCCAGCAGCTCCGATAGCGGGAGACTTAAGGATGAGCAGTTCTTC. It yields the protein CASSSDSGRLKDEQFF.

This clone has just one count. CDR3 in DNA: TGTGCCAGCAGCCCGAATTACCGCGGCGAGGCCCAGTACTTC. This gives the protein CASSPNYRGEAQYF. The chain joins TRBV5-6 to TRBJ2-5; D uncertain. Trimming cost V 4 bases and J 9 bases, with 19 bases left between them. CDR3 length: 14 residues. Per the germline V gene, CDR1 is SGHDT and CDR2 is YYEEEE.

The rearrangement joins TRBV6-6 to TRBJ2-7, with a weak D call TRBD1 (5 bases). Germline CDR1 MNHNY, CDR2 SVGAGI (reference sequence). This CDR3 is built from 13 residues. The V end was cut by 3 bases, the J end by 6 bases, with 12 bases between. CDR3 in amino acids: CASSYKAGREQYF. In DNA form, the CDR3 reads TGTGCCAGCAGTTATAAGGCAGGGCGCGAGCAGTACTTC.

The V and J genes are TRBV28 and TRBJ2-4, with 9 bases that match TRBD1. CDR1 and CDR2 (germline): MDHEN, SYDVKM. With 2 bases clipped from V and 6 bases from J, the junction kept 11 bases outside the gene matches. The CDR3 has 17 residues. The CDR3 reads CASSLNFGTGFLNIQYF. The CDR3, as DNA: TGTGCCAGCAGTTTAAACTTTGGGACAGGGTTTTTAAACATTCAGTACTTC.

The chain couples TRBV6-1 to TRBJ1-1; 8 bases line up with TRBD1. J lost 4 bases, V lost 8 bases, and 9 bases had no gene match. Per the germline V gene, CDR1 is MNHNS and CDR2 is SASEGT. The CDR3 has 14 amino acids. For the CDR3, the DNA is TGTGCCAGCGGGTTGCAGGGGGCTGGCACTGAAGCTTTCTTT. Encoded protein: CASGLQGAGTEAFF.